This T cell receptor beta chain emerged from a study of shared clonotypes between healthy human individuals. Study results and limitations: Genetic and exposure-history diversity was limited by the small donor number. Relative to their counterparts shared across all four donors, non-shared clonotypes exhibited diminished generation probabilities.

Germline CDR1 MDHEN, CDR2 SYDVKM. The CDR3 covers 13 residues. Worth noting for this clone: Its target is not known.

All donors were healthy HIV-negative adults lacking recent acute infections or vaccinations. Only in-frame clones appear in the TCRdb table, and some are missing; sequencing was by immunoSEQ multiplex PCR. This table has around 600,000 clones, around 97% appearing once. The V gene is TRBV28, the J gene TRBJ2-5; D is perhaps TRBD1 (5 bases). The J call may be wrong; the DNA end is better matched by TRBJ2-7. The sequencing input was naive CD4+ T cells sorted from blood. The subset: CD45RA+ positively selected. This TCR derives from a woman in her twenties or thirties in good health. The DNA of the CDR3 is TGTGCCAGCAGAGACCACCAGGGATACGAGCAGTACTTC. Translating it yields CASRDHQGYEQYF.